The 29 T cell receptor beta chains presented below share a single source sample, sequenced in a study of blood T cell repertoires in COVID-19. Repertoires were generated with immunoSEQ multiplex PCR, while TCRdb's copy carries only in-frame clones and drops some. The table lists some 410,000 clones, 88% of them singletons. Sequenced material: PBMCs or T cells enriched from blood (not recorded which). The source is a woman under 40 with acute COVID-19.

The rearrangement links TRBV4-1 to TRBJ2-5; maybe TRBD1 (5 bases). V was pared by 0 bases and J by 3 bases, with 8 bases between. Germline V gives CDR1 MGHRA, CDR2 YSYEKL. The CDR3 runs to 14 residues. CDR3 loop: CASSQENRKETQYF. DNA for the CDR3: TGCGCCAGCAGCCAAGAAAACAGGAAAGAGACCCAGTACTTC.

This rearrangement joins TRBV2 to TRBJ2-1; TRBD2 might be the D (5 bases). CDR1 and CDR2 from the germline V gene are SNHLY and FYNNEI. The CDR3 contains 12 residues. V lost 7 bases and J lost 4, with 8 bases in between. Here the CDR3 reads CASTTGYNEQFF. As DNA, the CDR3 is TGTGCCAGCACCACGGGATACAATGAGCAGTTCTTC.

J is TRBJ2-4 and V is TRBV5-1; 9 nucleotides agree with TRBD2. The V gene's germline CDR1 is SGHRS and CDR2 YFSETQ. The CDR3 totals 18 residues. Unmatched junction bases numbered 10, after V lost 3 bases and J lost 0 bases. The CDR3 bases are TGCGCCAGCAGCTCGCCCGAGACTAGCGGAATAGCCAAAAACATTCAGTACTTC. Residues: CASSSPETSGIAKNIQYF.

V and J are TRBV7-3 and TRBJ1-5; 7 nucleotides line up with TRBD1. Germline loops: CDR1 SGHTA, CDR2 FQGTGA. The CDR3 extends over 18 amino acids. Trimming took 4 bases from V and 1 from J; bases not matched to a gene: 13. The CDR3, as DNA: TGTGCCAGCAGCTGTAGACGGATGGGACAGCGCAGCAATCAGCCCCAGCATTTT. Translation: CASSCRRMGQRSNQPQHF.

The rearrangement joins TRBV19 to TRBJ1-2, with 11 bases aligning to TRBD1. The CDR3 length is 14 residues. Germline CDR1 and CDR2: LNHDA and SQIVND (reference sequence). V trimming: 7 bases; J trimming: 10 bases; junction bases outside the gene matches: 11. CDR3 protein: CASTPGQGDPHYTF. DNA of the CDR3: TGTGCCAGTACCCCGGGACAGGGGGACCCTCACTACACCTTC.

This chain connects TRBV19 to TRBJ1-2; 7 positions agree with TRBD1. Germline V gene lookup returns CDR1 LNHDA and CDR2 SQIVND (reference sequence). CDR3 length: 13 amino acids. The V gene end was trimmed by 7 bases and the J gene end by 7 bases; junction bases not matched to a gene: 9. CDR3 coding DNA: TGTGCCAGTACAGGGGGGCAAGTGAGTGGCTACACCTTC. Translated, it gives CASTGGQVSGYTF.

The J gene is TRBJ2-7, the V gene TRBV27; weak D call: TRBD2 (6 bases). The CDR3 is 14 residues long. The germline CDR1 and CDR2 sequences are MNHEY and SMNVEV (reference sequence). V lost 4 bases to trimming and J lost 3 bases, with 13 bases between them. The chain's CDR3 is CASSSGTSVYEQYF. CDR3 bases: TGTGCCAGCAGTTCCGGGACTTCTGTCTACGAGCAGTACTTC.

The V call is TRBV11-3, the J call TRBJ2-2; D gene ambiguous. Germline V gene data show CDR1 as SGHNT and CDR2 as YENEEA. The ends were cut back, 3 bases at V and 5 bases at J, with 7 bases in the middle. The CDR3 is 13 amino acids. CDR3 bases: TGTGCCAGCAGCTTTATTCGGACCGGGGAGCTGTTTTTT. Its translation: CASSFIRTGELFF.

This clone was found once. The chain employs TRBV18 and TRBJ1-1, with D tentatively TRBD1 (5 bases). The CDR3 is 12 residues long. Germline CDR1 reads KGHSH; CDR2 reads LQKENI. Deletions cut 8 bases from V and 1 base from J, with 8 bases between. CDR3 sequence reads: CASGHQNTEAFF. The CDR3 DNA sequence: TGTGCCAGCGGACACCAGAACACTGAAGCTTTCTTT.

In nucleotides, the CDR3 is TGCGCCAGCAGTGACGTGTATGGACAGGGGGGTGCTTTCTTT. The encoded protein is CASSDVYGQGGAFF. The rearrangement links TRBV10-1 to TRBJ1-1; the match to TRBD1 covers 10 bases. Germline trimming cut 3 bases from V and 11 bases from J; bases unmatched to any gene: 9. The germline V gene has CDR1 WNHNN and CDR2 SYGVQD (reference sequence). The CDR3 is made up of 14 amino acids.

The CDR3 loop reads CASSRTGDFNQPQHF. In DNA, the CDR3 is TGCGCCAGCAGCCGGACAGGGGATTTCAATCAGCCCCAGCATTTT. This chain joins TRBV5-1 and TRBJ1-5, with 9 bases fitting TRBD1. V trimming: 4 bases; J trimming: 3 bases; junction bases outside the gene matches: 5. The germline V gene has CDR1 SGHRS and CDR2 YFSETQ. This CDR3 contains 15 residues. The variable domain in full, with the rest retrieved from reference TRBV5-1 and TRBJ1-5, is KAGVTQTPRYLIKTRGQQVTLSCSPISGHRSVSWYQQTPGQGLQFLFEYFSETQRNKGNFPGRFSGRQFSNSRSEMNVSTLELGDSALYLCASSRTGDFNQPQHFGDGTRLSIL.

The chain recombines TRBV5-8 with TRBJ1-4, with D possibly TRBD1 on 6 matching bases. This CDR3 comprises 15 residues. The germline CDR1 and CDR2 sequences are SGHTS and YDEGEE. V was trimmed by 2 bases and J by 5 bases, leaving 13 bases between them. The CDR3 DNA reads as TGTGCCAGCAGCTTTTTTGGGGGGGCAAATGAAAAACTGTTTTTT. Its protein product is CASSFFGGANEKLFF.

Note on this clone: The identical CDR3 is also encoded by other nucleotide sequences in the sample. The chain carries TRBV3-1 (or the pseudogene TRBV3-2) and TRBJ2-3, with TRBD2 matching over 9 bases. V trimming: 4 bases; J trimming: 1 base; junction bases outside the gene matches: 0. Germline CDR1 LGHDT, CDR2 YNNKEL (reference sequence). This CDR3 contains 14 residues. CDR3 in amino acids: CASSRGGGTDTQYF. As DNA, the CDR3 is TGTGCCAGCAGCCGCGGGGGGGGCACAGATACGCAGTATTTT.

The CDR3 sequence is CATKPHLPSGEFHSGNTIYF. In DNA form, the CDR3 reads TGTGCCACTAAGCCACATTTACCGTCAGGGGAGTTTCACTCTGGAAACACCATATATTTT. This sequence joins TRBV24-1 and TRBJ1-3; D perhaps matches TRBD1 (6 bases). CDR3 size: 20 residues. The germline V gene encodes CDR1 KGHDR and CDR2 SFDVKD. Trimming left V 10 bases short and J 0 bases short, with 30 bases between.

The chain links TRBV7-8 to TRBJ2-2, with D uncertain. The CDR3 spans 13 residues. V lost 3 bases to trimming and J lost 7 bases, with 9 bases between them. CDR1 and CDR2 from the germline V gene are SGHVS and FQNEAQ. The CDR3 spells CASSFMSVGELFF. CDR3 DNA sequence: TGTGCCAGCAGCTTCATGTCAGTCGGGGAGCTGTTTTTT. The variable domain in full, completed from reference TRBV7-8 and TRBJ2-2, reads GAGVSQSPRYKVAKRGQDVALRCDPISGHVSLFWYQQALGQGPEFLTYFQNEAQLDKSGLPSDRFFAERPEGSVSTLKIQRTQQEDSAVYLCASSFMSVGELFFGEGSRLTVL.

The genes are TRBV10-1 and TRBJ2-2; TRBD2 is a possible D gene (7 bases). The CDR3 is 16 amino acids. Germline-derived CDR1 and CDR2 are WNHNN and SYGVQD (reference sequence). The V gene lost 6 bases and the J gene lost 6 bases, with 20 bases spanning the gap. CDR3 DNA sequence: TGCGCCAGCAGCCCCCAGGGCGGGGGCCGGTCCGGGGAGCTGTTTTTT. It codes for CASSPQGGGRSGELFF.

The V gene is TRBV7-9, the J gene TRBJ2-2; possible D gene TRBD2, 5 bases. The CDR3 consists of 15 residues. Trimming removed 1 base from V and 0 bases from J, with 6 bases in between. Germline V gives CDR1 SEHNR, CDR2 FQNEAQ (reference sequence). The CDR3, as DNA: TGTGCCAGCAGCTTAGGAGCGGCGAACACCGGGGAGCTGTTTTTT. Residues: CASSLGAANTGELFF.

The chain links TRBV7-9 to TRBJ2-1; D is uncertain. Germline V gene lookup returns CDR1 SEHNR and CDR2 FQNEAQ (reference sequence). The CDR3 spans 12 residues. Trimming took off 1 base at V and 8 bases at J, with 6 bases between the two ends. CDR3 region: CASSLVEHEQFF. As DNA, the CDR3 is TGTGCCAGCAGCTTAGTAGAGCATGAGCAGTTCTTC.

V and J are TRBV2 and TRBJ1-1; D perhaps matches TRBD1 (6 bases). Germline lookup yields CDR1 SNHLY and CDR2 FYNNEI. The CDR3 has 15 residues. V gave up 1 base and J gave up 3 bases, with 12 bases separating them. The CDR3 protein is CASSEVLGGDTEAFF. In DNA, the CDR3 is TGTGCCAGCAGTGAAGTGTTAGGGGGGGACACTGAAGCTTTCTTT.

Written as DNA, the CDR3 is TGTGCCAGCAGTTACTACTCGCCCAATGTGGAGACCCAGTACTTC. It codes for CASSYYSPNVETQYF. The chain recombines TRBV6-2 or TRBV6-3 with TRBJ2-5; D gene unclear. The CDR3 runs 15 residues. Germline assignment: CDR1 MNHEY and CDR2 SVGEGT. V lost 1 base to trimming and J lost 5 bases, with 14 bases between them.

V and J are TRBV11-2 and TRBJ2-2; D is undetermined. The CDR3 is 14 amino acids. Germline V lookup: CDR1 SGHAT, CDR2 FQNNGV. With 1 base removed from V and 5 bases from J, the gap between germline ends came to 8 bases. CDR3 sequence: CASSLGRGTGELFF. DNA for the CDR3: TGTGCCAGCAGCTTAGGGCGAGGTACCGGGGAGCTGTTTTTT.

V usage is TRBV5-1 and J usage is TRBJ2-2; D call uncertain. The ends were cut back, 0 bases at V and 5 bases at J, with 11 bases in the middle. The CDR3 has 15 amino acids. Germline CDR1 is SGHRS and CDR2 is YFSETQ. The CDR3 nucleotides read TGCGCCAGCAGCTTGGATGGCAGAAGAACCGGGGAGCTGTTTTTT. Its protein product is CASSLDGRRTGELFF.

This clone was seen only once. Other DNA sequences from this sample encode an identical CDR3 as well. V usage is TRBV6-5 and J usage is TRBJ1-2; D possibly corresponds to TRBD1 (5 bases). The CDR3 runs 13 residues. Germline V gives CDR1 MNHEY, CDR2 SVGAGI. Trimming removed 3 bases from V and 4 bases from J, with 9 bases in between. CDR3 amino acids: CASSYGGFYGYTF. The CDR3 DNA is TGTGCCAGCAGTTATGGGGGGTTCTATGGCTACACCTTC.

The sample holds a few counts of this clone. The chain links TRBV18 to TRBJ1-2; TRBD1 aligns across 12 bases. V lost 0 bases, J lost 8 bases, and 4 bases stayed unmatched. Per germline, CDR1 KGHSH and CDR2 LQKENI. The CDR3 is 15 residues long. This chain's CDR3 is CASSPPWDRGHGYTF. Written as DNA, the CDR3 is TGTGCCAGCTCACCACCGTGGGACAGGGGGCACGGCTACACCTTC.

The CDR3 here is CASPPTGQGSSEAFF. Here the CDR3 DNA reads TGTGCCAGCCCACCCACGGGACAGGGAAGCTCTGAAGCTTTCTTT. J is TRBJ1-1 and V is TRBV2; 9 nucleotides line up with TRBD1. V lost 8 bases to trimming and J lost 6 bases; unmatched junction nucleotides: 13. Looked up from germline, CDR1 is SNHLY and CDR2 is FYNNEI. This CDR3 comprises 15 residues.

This chain connects TRBV5-1 to TRBJ2-7, with D tentatively TRBD1 (6 bases). Trimming removed 4 bases from V and 1 base from J, with 12 bases in between. CDR3 length: 14 residues. CDR1 and CDR2 (germline): SGHRS, YFSETQ. The DNA for the CDR3 is TGCGCCAGCAGCGTCGGGACACTATCCTACGAGCAGTACTTC. Translating it yields CASSVGTLSYEQYF.

This clone was observed a single time. This chain uses TRBV25-1 with TRBJ1-4, with D possibly being TRBD1 (6 bases). The CDR3 length is 14 residues. V was shortened by 7 bases and J by 0 bases, with 9 bases between the two germline ends. Germline loops: CDR1 MGHDK, CDR2 SYGVNS. CDR3: CASNRVATNEKLFF. The CDR3 nucleotides read TGTGCCAGCAACAGGGTAGCAACTAATGAAAAACTGTTTTTT.

The chain carries TRBV6-6 and TRBJ2-6; 7 bases are shared with TRBD1. V shed 6 bases and J 4 bases; nucleotides not matched to a gene: 12. The CDR3 covers 17 residues. The V gene's germline CDR1 is MNHNY and CDR2 SVGAGI (reference sequence). The CDR3 loop is CASRRQGSTLGANVLTF. CDR3 DNA sequence: TGTGCCAGCAGGCGACAGGGATCTACTCTGGGGGCCAACGTCCTGACTTTC.

The chain joins TRBV2 to TRBJ1-2, with D tentatively TRBD1 (5 bases). The CDR3 totals 16 residues. Germline V gene data show CDR1 as SNHLY and CDR2 as FYNNEI. V shed 7 bases and J shed 3 bases, with 21 bases lying between them. The CDR3 sequence: CASTVQGGLGDYGYTF. The DNA of the CDR3 is TGTGCCAGCACCGTCCAGGGAGGTCTGGGTGACTATGGCTACACCTTC.